The count of the clone carrying this TCR beta chain is one. This sample was included in a study of blood T cell repertoires in COVID-19. CDR1 and CDR2 from the germline V gene are GTSNPN and SVGIG (reference sequence). The germline V and J ends were trimmed by 0 bases and 5 bases, with 7 bases remaining between them. This CDR3 contains 12 residues. The table came from immunoSEQ multiplex PCR; TCRdb's copy has only in-frame clones and leaves some out. The sample has 200,000 to 300,000 clones; 85% to 95% are singletons. This TCR was sampled from a man aged 25-40 years with COVID-19, enrolled during active disease. Specimen: peripheral blood. The chain is built from TRBV30 and TRBJ1-2; D unclear. As DNA, the CDR3 is TGTGCCTGGAGTGTTACAGCTTATGGCTACACCTTC. Translation: CAWSVTAYGYTF.